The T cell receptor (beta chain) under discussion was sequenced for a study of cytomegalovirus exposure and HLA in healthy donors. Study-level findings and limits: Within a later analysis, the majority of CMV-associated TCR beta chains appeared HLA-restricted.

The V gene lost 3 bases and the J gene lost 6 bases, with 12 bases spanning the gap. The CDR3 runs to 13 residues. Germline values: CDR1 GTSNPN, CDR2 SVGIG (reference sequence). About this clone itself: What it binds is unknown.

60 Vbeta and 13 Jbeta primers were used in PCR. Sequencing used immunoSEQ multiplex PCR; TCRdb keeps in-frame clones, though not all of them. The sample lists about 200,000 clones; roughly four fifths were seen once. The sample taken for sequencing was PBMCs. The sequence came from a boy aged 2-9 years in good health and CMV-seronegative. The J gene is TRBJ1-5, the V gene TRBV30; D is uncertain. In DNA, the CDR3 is TGTGCCTGGAGCCCGGGAATCGGTCAGCCCCAGCATTTT. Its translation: CAWSPGIGQPQHF.